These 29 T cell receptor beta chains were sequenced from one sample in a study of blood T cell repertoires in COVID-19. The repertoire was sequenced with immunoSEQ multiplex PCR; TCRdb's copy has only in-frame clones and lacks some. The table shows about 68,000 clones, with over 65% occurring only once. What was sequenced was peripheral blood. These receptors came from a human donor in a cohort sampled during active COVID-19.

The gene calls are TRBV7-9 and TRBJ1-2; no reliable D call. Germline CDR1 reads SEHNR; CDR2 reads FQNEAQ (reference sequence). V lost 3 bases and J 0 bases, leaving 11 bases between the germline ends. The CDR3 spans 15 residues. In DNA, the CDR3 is TGTGCCAGCAGCTTTACCACTGAGACTAACTATGGCTACACCTTC. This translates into CASSFTTETNYGYTF.

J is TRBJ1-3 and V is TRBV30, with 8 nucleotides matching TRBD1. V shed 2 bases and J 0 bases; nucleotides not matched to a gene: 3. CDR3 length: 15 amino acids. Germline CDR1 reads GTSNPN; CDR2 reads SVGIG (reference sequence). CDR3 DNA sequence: TGTGCCTGGAGTCTCGGGACAGGCTCTGGAAACACCATATATTTT. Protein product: CAWSLGTGSGNTIYF.

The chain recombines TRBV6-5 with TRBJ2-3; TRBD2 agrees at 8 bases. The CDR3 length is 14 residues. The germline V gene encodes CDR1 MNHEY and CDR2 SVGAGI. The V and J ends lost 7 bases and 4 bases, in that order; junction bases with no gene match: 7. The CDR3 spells CASIGGGTADTQYF. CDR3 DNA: TGTGCCAGCATCGGGGGGGGGACCGCAGATACGCAGTATTTT.

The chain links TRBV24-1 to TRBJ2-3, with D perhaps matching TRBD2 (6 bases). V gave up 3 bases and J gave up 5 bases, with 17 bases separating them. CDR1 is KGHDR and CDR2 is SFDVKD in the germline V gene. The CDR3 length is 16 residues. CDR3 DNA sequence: TGTGCCACCAGTGATACTGGTGGGGGGAGTGGAGATACGCAGTATTTT. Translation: CATSDTGGGSGDTQYF.

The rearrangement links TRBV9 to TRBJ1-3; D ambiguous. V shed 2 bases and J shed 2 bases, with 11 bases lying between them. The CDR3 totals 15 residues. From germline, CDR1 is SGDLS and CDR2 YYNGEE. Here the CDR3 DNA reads TGTGCCAGCAGCGTGAAATCAGGTGCTGGAAACACCATATATTTT. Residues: CASSVKSGAGNTIYF. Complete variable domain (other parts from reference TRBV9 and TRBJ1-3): DSGVTQTPKHLITATGQRVTLRCSPRSGDLSVYWYQQSLDQGLQFLIQYYNGEERAKGNILERFSAQQFPDLHSELNLSSLELGDSALYFCASSVKSGAGNTIYFGEGSWLTVV.

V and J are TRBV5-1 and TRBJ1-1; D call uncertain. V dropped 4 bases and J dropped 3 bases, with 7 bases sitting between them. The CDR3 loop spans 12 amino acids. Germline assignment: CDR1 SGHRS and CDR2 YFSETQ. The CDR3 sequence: CASSNRDTEAFF. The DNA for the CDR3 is TGCGCCAGCAGCAACCGGGACACTGAAGCTTTCTTT.

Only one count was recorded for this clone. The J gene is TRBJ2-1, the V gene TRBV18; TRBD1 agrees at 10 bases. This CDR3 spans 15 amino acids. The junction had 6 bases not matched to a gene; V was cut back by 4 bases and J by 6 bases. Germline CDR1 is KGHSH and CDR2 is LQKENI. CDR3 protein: CASSRLGTGANEQFF. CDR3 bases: TGTGCCAGCTCACGCCTAGGGACAGGGGCCAATGAGCAGTTCTTC.

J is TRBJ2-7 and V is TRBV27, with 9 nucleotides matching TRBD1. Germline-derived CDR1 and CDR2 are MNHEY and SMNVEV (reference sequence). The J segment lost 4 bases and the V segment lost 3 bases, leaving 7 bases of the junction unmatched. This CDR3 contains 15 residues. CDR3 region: CASSLSTGGTYEQYF. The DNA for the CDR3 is TGTGCCAGCAGTTTGAGTACAGGGGGCACTTACGAGCAGTACTTC.

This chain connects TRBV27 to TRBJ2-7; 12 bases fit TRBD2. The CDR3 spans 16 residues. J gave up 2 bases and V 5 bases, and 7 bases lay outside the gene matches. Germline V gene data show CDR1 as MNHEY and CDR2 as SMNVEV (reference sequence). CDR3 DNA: TGTGCCAGCAGTCCGCTCCGGACTAGCGGGGCCTACGAGCAGTACTTC. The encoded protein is CASSPLRTSGAYEQYF.

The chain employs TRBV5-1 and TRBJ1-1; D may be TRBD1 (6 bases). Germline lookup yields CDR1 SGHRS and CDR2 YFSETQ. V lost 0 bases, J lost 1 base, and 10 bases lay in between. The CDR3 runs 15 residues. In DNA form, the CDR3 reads TGCGCCAGCAGCTTGGCCAGGGGTTCGAACACTGAAGCTTTCTTT. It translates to CASSLARGSNTEAFF.

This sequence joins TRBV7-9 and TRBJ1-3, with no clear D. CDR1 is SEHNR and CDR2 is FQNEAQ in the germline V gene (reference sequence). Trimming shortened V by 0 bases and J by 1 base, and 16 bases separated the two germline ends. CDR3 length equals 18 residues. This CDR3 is CASSLASPGGVSGNTIYF. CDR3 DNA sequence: TGTGCCAGCAGCTTAGCCTCCCCAGGCGGGGTGTCTGGAAACACCATATATTTT.

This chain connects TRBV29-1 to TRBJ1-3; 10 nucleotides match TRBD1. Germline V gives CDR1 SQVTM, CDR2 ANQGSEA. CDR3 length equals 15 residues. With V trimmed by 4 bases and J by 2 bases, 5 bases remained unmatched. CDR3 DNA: TGCAGCGTTGGGGACAGGGGTTTAGCTGGAAACACCATATATTTT. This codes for CSVGDRGLAGNTIYF.

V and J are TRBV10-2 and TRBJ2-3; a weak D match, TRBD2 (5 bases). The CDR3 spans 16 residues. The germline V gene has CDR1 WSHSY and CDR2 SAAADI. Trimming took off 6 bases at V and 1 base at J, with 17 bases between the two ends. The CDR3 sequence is CASRGSGVAGTDTQYF. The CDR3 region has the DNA TGCGCCAGCAGAGGGTCCGGGGTGGCGGGCACAGATACGCAGTATTTT.

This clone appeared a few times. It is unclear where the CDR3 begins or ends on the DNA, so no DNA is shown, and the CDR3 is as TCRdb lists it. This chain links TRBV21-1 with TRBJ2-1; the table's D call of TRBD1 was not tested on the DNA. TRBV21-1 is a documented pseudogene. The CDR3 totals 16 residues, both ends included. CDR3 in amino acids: CASSPWGQGASNEQFF.

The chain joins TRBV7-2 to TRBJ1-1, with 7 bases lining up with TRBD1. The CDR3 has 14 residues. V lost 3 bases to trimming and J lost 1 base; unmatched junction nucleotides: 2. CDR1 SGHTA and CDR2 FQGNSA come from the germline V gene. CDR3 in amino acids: CASSLGQWNTEAFF. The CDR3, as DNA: TGTGCCAGCAGCTTGGGACAGTGGAACACTGAAGCTTTCTTT. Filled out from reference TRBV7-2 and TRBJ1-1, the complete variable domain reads GAGVSQSPSNKVTEKGKDVELRCDPISGHTALYWYRQSLGQGLEFLIYFQGNSAPDKSGLPSDRFSAERTGGSVSTLTIQRTQQEDSAVYLCASSLGQWNTEAFFGQGTRLTVV.

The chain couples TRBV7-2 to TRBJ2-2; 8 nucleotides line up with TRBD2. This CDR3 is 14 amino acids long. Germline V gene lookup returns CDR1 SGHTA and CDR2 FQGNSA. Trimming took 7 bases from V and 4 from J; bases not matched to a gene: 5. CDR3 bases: TGTGCCAGCAAGGGCGGGGGGCGCACCGGGGAGCTGTTTTTT. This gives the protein CASKGGGRTGELFF.

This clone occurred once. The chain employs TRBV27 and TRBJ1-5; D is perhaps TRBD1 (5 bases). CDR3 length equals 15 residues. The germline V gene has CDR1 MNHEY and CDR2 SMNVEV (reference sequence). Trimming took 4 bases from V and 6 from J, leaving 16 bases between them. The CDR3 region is CASSSTPGVAQPQHF. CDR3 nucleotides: TGTGCCAGCAGTTCAACCCCGGGGGTGGCTCAGCCCCAGCATTTT.

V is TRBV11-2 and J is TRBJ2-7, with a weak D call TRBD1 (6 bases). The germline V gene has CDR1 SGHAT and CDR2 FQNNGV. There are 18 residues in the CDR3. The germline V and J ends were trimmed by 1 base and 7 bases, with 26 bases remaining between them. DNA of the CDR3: TGTGCCAGCAGCTTAGGGGCCCTTGTGGGGGCAGGTATAAGTGAGCAGTACTTC. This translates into CASSLGALVGAGISEQYF.

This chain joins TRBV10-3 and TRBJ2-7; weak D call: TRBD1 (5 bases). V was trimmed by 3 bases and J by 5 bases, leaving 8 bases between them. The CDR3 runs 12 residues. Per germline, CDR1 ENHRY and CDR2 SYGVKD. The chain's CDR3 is CAISERGNEQYF. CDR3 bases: TGTGCCATCAGTGAAAGGGGCAACGAGCAGTACTTC.

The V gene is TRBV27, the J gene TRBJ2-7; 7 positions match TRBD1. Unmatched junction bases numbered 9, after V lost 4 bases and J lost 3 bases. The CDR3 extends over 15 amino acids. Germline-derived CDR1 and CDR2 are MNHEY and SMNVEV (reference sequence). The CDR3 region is CASSSPGTDNYEQYF. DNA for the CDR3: TGTGCCAGCAGTTCCCCCGGGACAGATAACTACGAGCAGTACTTC.

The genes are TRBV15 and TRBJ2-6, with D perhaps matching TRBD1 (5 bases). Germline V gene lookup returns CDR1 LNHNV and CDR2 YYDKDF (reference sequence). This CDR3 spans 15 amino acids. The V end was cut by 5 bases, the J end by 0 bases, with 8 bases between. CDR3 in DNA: TGTGCCACCAGCCCCGACAGCTCTGGGGCCAACGTCCTGACTTTC. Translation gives CATSPDSSGANVLTF. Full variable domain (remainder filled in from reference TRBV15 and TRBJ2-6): DAMVIQNPRYQVTQFGKPVTLSCSQTLNHNVMYWYQQKSSQAPKLLFHYYDKDFNNEADTPDNFQSRRPNTSFCFLDIRSPGLGDTAMYLCATSPDSSGANVLTFGAGSRLTVL.

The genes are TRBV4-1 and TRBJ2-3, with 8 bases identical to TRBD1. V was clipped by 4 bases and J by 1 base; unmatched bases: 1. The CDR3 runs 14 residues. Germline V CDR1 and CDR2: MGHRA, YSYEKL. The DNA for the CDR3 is TGCGCCAGCAGCCCGACAGGGGGCACAGATACGCAGTATTTT. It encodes CASSPTGGTDTQYF.

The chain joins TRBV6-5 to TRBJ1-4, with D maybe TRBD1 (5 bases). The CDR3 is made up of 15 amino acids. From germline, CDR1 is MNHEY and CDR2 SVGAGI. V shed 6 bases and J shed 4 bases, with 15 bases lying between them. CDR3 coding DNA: TGTGCCAGCAGCCGAAACGACAGAAGTAATGAAAAACTGTTTTTT. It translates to CASSRNDRSNEKLFF.

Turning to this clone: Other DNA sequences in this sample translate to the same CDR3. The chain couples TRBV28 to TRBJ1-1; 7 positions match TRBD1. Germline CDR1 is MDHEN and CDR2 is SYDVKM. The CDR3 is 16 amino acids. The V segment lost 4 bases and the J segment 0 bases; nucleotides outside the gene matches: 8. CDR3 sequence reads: CASSSGTDYMNTEAFF. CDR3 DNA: TGTGCCAGCAGTTCTGGGACAGATTACATGAACACTGAAGCTTTCTTT.

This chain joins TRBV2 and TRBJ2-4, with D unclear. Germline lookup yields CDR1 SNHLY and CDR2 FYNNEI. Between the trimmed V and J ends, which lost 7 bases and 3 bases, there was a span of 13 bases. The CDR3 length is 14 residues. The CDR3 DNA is TGTGCCAGCACTAACCCCTTGGTCAAAAACATTCAGTACTTC. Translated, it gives CASTNPLVKNIQYF.

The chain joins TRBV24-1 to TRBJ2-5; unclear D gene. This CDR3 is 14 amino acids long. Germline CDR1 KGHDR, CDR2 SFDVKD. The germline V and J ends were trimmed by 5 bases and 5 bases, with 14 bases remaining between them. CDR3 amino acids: CATSGPPAEETQYF. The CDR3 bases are TGTGCCACCAGTGGACCGCCCGCGGAGGAGACCCAGTACTTC.

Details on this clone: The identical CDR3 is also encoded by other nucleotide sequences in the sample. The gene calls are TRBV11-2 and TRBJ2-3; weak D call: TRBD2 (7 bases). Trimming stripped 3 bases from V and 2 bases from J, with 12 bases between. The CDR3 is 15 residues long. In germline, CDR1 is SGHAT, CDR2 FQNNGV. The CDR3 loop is CASSLGGQVTDTQYF. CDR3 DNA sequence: TGTGCCAGCAGCTTGGGGGGGCAAGTCACAGATACGCAGTATTTT.

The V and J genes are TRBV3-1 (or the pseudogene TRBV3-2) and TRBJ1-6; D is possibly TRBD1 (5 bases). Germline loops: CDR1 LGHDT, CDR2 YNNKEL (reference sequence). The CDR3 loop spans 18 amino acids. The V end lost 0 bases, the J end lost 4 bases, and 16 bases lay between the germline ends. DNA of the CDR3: TGTGCCAGCAGCCAAGAGTTGGTCGGGGACTTATATAATTCACCCCTCCACTTT. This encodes CASSQELVGDLYNSPLHF.

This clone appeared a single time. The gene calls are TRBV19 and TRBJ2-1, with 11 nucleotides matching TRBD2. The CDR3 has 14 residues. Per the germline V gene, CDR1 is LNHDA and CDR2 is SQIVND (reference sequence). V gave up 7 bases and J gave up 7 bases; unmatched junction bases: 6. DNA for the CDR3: TGTGCCAGTACCACTAGCGGGAGTAGAAATGAGCAGTTCTTC. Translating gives CASTTSGSRNEQFF.